Included here is one TCR beta chain sequence, with context. The antigen remains undetermined. The trim removed 7 bases at V and 11 bases at J, leaving 15 bases unmatched. Germline loops: CDR1 LNHDA, CDR2 SQIVND (reference sequence). The length of the CDR3 is 14 residues. The data were obtained in a study of OX40 agonist ivuxolimab in advanced cancers. For the study at large: Earlier treatment with anti-PD-1, anti-PD-L1 or anti-CTLA-4 was permitted, and 30% to 40% had received some.

Repertoires were generated with immunoSEQ multiplex PCR, while TCRdb's copy carries only in-frame clones and drops some. The sample has tens of thousands of clones, 70% to 90% seen once. General observations from the study: Average numbers of expanded clones were greater in CD8+ T cells than in CD4+.

The sample was CD4+ or CD8+ T cells sorted from blood, taken in a trial of the OX40 agonist ivuxolimab. The J gene is TRBJ1-1, the V gene TRBV19; TRBD1 matches at 8 bases. The sequence was obtained from an adult with an advanced solid tumor such as melanoma, head and neck, liver or kidney cancer. The CDR3 DNA sequence: TGTGCCAGTATCGACAGGGGCCTCCGGAATTTCGCTTTCTTT. Translating it yields CASIDRGLRNFAFF.